This T cell receptor (beta chain) emerged from a study of PD-L1 blockade in urothelial cancer. Study outcomes and limitations: At 3 weeks on treatment, tumor-associated clones expanded more with durable benefit.

The germline V gene has CDR1 MNHNS and CDR2 SASEGT. This CDR3 has 13 amino acids. The germline V and J ends were trimmed by 11 bases and 2 bases, with 16 bases remaining between them. A word on this clone: Antigen unknown.

Time point in this sample: pretreatment peripheral blood. Patients presented with locally advanced or metastatic urothelial carcinoma. Profiling relied on immunoSEQ multiplex PCR, and the TCRdb table lists in-frame clones only, not all of them. This sample has tens of thousands of clones, with 60% to 85% found just once. The receptor comes from a man aged 65-85 years with urothelial cancer. J is TRBJ2-7 and V is TRBV6-1; TRBD1 might be the D (6 bases). The sample was PBMCs, taken around atezolizumab (anti-PD-L1) treatment. CDR3 nucleotide sequence: TGTGCCGTACTTCCAGGGGTGGCCTACGAGCAGTACTTC. Its translation: CAVLPGVAYEQYF.